This note documents a single T cell receptor (beta chain) sequence. The CDR3 consists of 14 residues. Trimming removed 5 bases at V and 4 bases at J, with 12 bases between. Per germline, CDR1 MNHEY and CDR2 SVGAGI. The data originate from a study of blood T cell repertoires in COVID-19. Overall study context: In each case, the material was cDNA or gDNA derived from T cells, B-cell-depleted T cells, or PBMCs.

Authors' methods: The authors estimated nucleated cell counts from reference gene primer amplification. Profiling relied on immunoSEQ multiplex PCR, and the TCRdb table lists in-frame clones only, not all of them. V, J and clone size derive from that table, while D and trimming were established from the DNA sequence. This sample carries 150,000 or so clones, roughly 84% of them seen once, and the ten largest clones take roughly two fifths. This chain connects TRBV6-5 to TRBJ1-5; D is perhaps TRBD1 (6 bases). The sequence derives from a human donor in a cohort sampled during active COVID-19. The sequenced sample was peripheral blood. The CDR3, as DNA: TGTGCCAGCAGTCTTGACAGGAAAAATCAGCCCCAGCATTTT. Translating gives CASSLDRKNQPQHF.